This T cell receptor beta chain was identified in a study of blood T cell repertoires in COVID-19. About the study: T cells, B-cell-depleted T cells, or PBMCs provided the cDNA or gDNA that served as material.

Seattle patients were enrolled while actively infected and followed longitudinally. The authors' processing: Reference gene primer amplification in the assay estimated nucleated cell counts. The data were produced by immunoSEQ multiplex PCR, yet TCRdb's version contains in-frame clones alone and is incomplete. The DNA was the basis for D and trimming; V, J and clone size are from that table. Of around 140,000 clones listed, more than 75% are singletons. CDR1 is SGHRS and CDR2 is YFSETQ in the germline V gene. Trimming pared 3 bases from V and 2 bases from J, leaving 6 bases between. This CDR3 comprises 12 residues.

Sequencing was carried out using peripheral blood. This TCR derives from a woman in her seventies with COVID-19, enrolled during active disease. The gene calls are TRBV5-1 and TRBJ2-7, with a tentative D call TRBD2 (5 bases). CDR3 nucleotides: TGCGCCAGCAGCTCCGGGGCCTACGAGCAGTACTTC. Amino acids: CASSSGAYEQYF.